A selection of T cell receptor beta chains follows, all from one sample in a study of blood T cell repertoires in COVID-19. Sequencing used immunoSEQ multiplex PCR; TCRdb keeps in-frame clones, though not all of them. The sample has 200,000 to 250,000 clones, about 93% seen once; the top ten hold over 0.75%. The sample taken for sequencing was peripheral blood. The receptor set was obtained from a man in his 60s with COVID-19, enrolled during active disease. The CDR3 runs from the conserved cysteine through the conserved F or W. Fields, in order: V gene, clone size, CDR3 protein. The size of a clone is reported for some rows only, either as once, few or many, or as a class for expanded clones.

v_call: TRBV19
clone_size: NA
cdr3_aa: CASSLAGMNSPLHF

v_call: TRBV4-2
clone_size: NA
cdr3_aa: CASSQDWAGSGNTIYF

v_call: TRBV7-2
clone_size: NA
cdr3_aa: CASSFSPPIDTQYF

v_call: TRBV19
clone_size: NA
cdr3_aa: CASSADIGTAYGYTF

v_call: TRBV19
clone_size: NA
cdr3_aa: CASSMSPAGGTDTQYF

v_call: TRBV6-6
clone_size: NA
cdr3_aa: CASSTWTDKNEKLFF

v_call: TRBV5-6
clone_size: NA
cdr3_aa: CASSLPGLATGELFF

v_call: TRBV3-1/TRBV3-2
clone_size: NA
cdr3_aa: CASSRGQLTGNTGELFF

v_call: TRBV3-1/TRBV3-2
clone_size: NA
cdr3_aa: CASSSPRTAGANVLTF

v_call: TRBV3-1/TRBV3-2
clone_size: once
cdr3_aa: CASSPLLAGGDKNIQYF

v_call: TRBV18
clone_size: NA
cdr3_aa: CASSPPRGPAFF

v_call: TRBV6-5
clone_size: NA
cdr3_aa: CASSLGGMETQYF

v_call: TRBV5-5
clone_size: NA
cdr3_aa: CASTVSGQGTEQYF

v_call: TRBV4-3
clone_size: NA
cdr3_aa: CASSQDTWGDHNEQFF

v_call: TRBV5-5
clone_size: once
cdr3_aa: CASSSGQASEKLFF

v_call: TRBV28
clone_size: NA
cdr3_aa: CASMREDHEQYF

v_call: TRBV5-1
clone_size: NA
cdr3_aa: CASSSGQGPYTF

v_call: TRBV4-1
clone_size: NA
cdr3_aa: CASSQALGLNTEAFF